These 8 T cell receptor beta chains were all obtained from the same sample, sequenced in a study of T cells after yellow fever vaccination. TCRdb re-derived calls from the 5' RACE reads in MiXCR, one entry per CDR3 protein. The sample includes approximately 550,000 distinct CDR3 sequences, roughly 19% of them seen just once. This specimen consisted of PBMCs, obtained 15 days after the yellow fever booster vaccination. These receptors originate from a man in his thirties or forties who received the YFV17D yellow fever vaccine.

V gene TRBV24-1 combines with J gene TRBJ2-2; D unresolved. Germline CDR1 KGHDR, CDR2 SFDVKD. V gave up 7 bases and J gave up 5 bases, with 4 bases separating them. The CDR3 totals 11 residues. This CDR3 is CATRVTGELFF. The DNA of the CDR3 is TGTGCCACCAGGGTAACCGGGGAGCTGTTTTTT.

The chain links TRBV12-3 or TRBV12-4 to TRBJ2-6; D possibly corresponds to TRBD1 (6 bases). This CDR3 comprises 15 residues. V dropped 4 bases and J dropped 4 bases, with 11 bases sitting between them. DNA for the CDR3: TGTGCCAGCAGTTCTCCGGGACACGGGGCCAACGTCCTGACTTTC. Amino acids: CASSSPGHGANVLTF.

The gene calls are TRBV12-5 and TRBJ2-7, with 8 bases that match TRBD2. CDR1 is LGHNT, CDR2 FRNRAP, per germline. V gave up 6 bases and J gave up 5 bases; unmatched junction bases: 9. The CDR3 is made up of 14 amino acids. CDR3 bases: TGTGCTAGTGGCCCCGGGAGGGCTCTCGACGAGCAGTACTTC. Its translation: CASGPGRALDEQYF.

A few counts support this clonotype. This chain links TRBV5-1 with TRBJ2-3, with D possibly TRBD2 on 5 matching bases. Trimming removed 0 bases from V and 5 bases from J, with 10 bases in between. Germline V gene sequence: CDR1 SGHRS, CDR2 YFSETQ. The CDR3 loop spans 14 amino acids. The CDR3 sequence: CASSLGHREDTQYF. CDR3 DNA: TGCGCCAGCAGCTTGGGCCATCGGGAAGATACGCAGTATTTT.

This chain joins TRBV5-1 and TRBJ2-7, with 7 bases identical to TRBD2. V shed 0 bases, J shed 4 bases, and the junction held 10 bases outside the gene matches. Germline-derived CDR1 and CDR2 are SGHRS and YFSETQ. This CDR3 is built from 16 residues. The CDR3 sequence: CASSLEGRGSMYEQYF. CDR3 coding DNA: TGCGCCAGCAGCTTGGAGGGACGCGGGAGTATGTACGAGCAGTACTTC.

This clonotype was observed a few times. The chain recombines TRBV4-3 with TRBJ2-6; no firm D call. The CDR3 length is 17 residues. Trimming removed 0 bases from V and 0 bases from J, with 9 bases in between. In germline, CDR1 is LGHNA, CDR2 YSLEER. The CDR3 here is CASSQDLGDSGANVLTF. CDR3 DNA: TGCGCCAGCAGCCAAGATCTCGGTGACTCTGGGGCCAACGTCCTGACTTTC.

The chain combines TRBV5-5 with TRBJ2-2; 8 nucleotides align to TRBD1. Trimming took 0 bases from V and 7 from J; bases not matched to a gene: 5. Per the germline V gene, CDR1 is SGHKS and CDR2 is YYEKEE (reference sequence). This CDR3 region has 15 residues. CDR3 residues: CASSLAGQGYGELFF. The CDR3 DNA sequence: TGTGCCAGCAGCTTGGCCGGACAGGGATACGGGGAGCTGTTTTTT.

This clonotype was recorded a few times. J is TRBJ1-5 and V is TRBV5-1; 7 bases line up with TRBD1. The CDR3 totals 15 residues. Germline loops: CDR1 SGHRS, CDR2 YFSETQ. The J segment lost 6 bases and the V segment lost 0 bases, leaving 6 bases of the junction unmatched. In nucleotides, the CDR3 is TGCGCCAGCAGCTTGGGGTCAGGGGGAAGTCAGCCCCAGCATTTT. Translation: CASSLGSGGSQPQHF. The variable domain in full, with the rest retrieved from reference TRBV5-1 and TRBJ1-5, is KAGVTQTPRYLIKTRGQQVTLSCSPISGHRSVSWYQQTPGQGLQFLFEYFSETQRNKGNFPGRFSGRQFSNSRSEMNVSTLELGDSALYLCASSLGSGGSQPQHFGDGTRLSIL.